This T cell receptor (beta chain) derives from a study of T cells in Graves' hyperthyroidism and ophthalmopathy. The study, taken as a whole, reports: Among clonotypes expanded in thyroid above 0.001, most were also found in blood.

This clonotype was seen ten or more times. Its cognate antigen is unknown. The V end was cut by 1 base, the J end by 3 bases, with 7 bases between. The CDR3 is 12 residues long. Germline-derived CDR1 and CDR2 are DFQATT and SNEGSKA (reference sequence). TCR beta CDR3 regions were amplified from RNA. HTBI primers drove first-round RT-PCR of the TCR CDR3. TCRdb analysed the multiplex PCR reads with MiXCR anew, one entry per CDR3 protein. The sample holds 610,000 or so distinct CDR3 sequences, roughly 50% seen once. Patients were excluded because of uncontrolled infection, other autoimmune disease, pregnancy or lactation. Clinicians diagnosed patients from clinical symptoms, serum thyroxine and TRAb, thyroid ultrasound and orbital computed tomography.

The sequence derives from a woman aged 18-30 years with Graves' hyperthyroidism. The chain couples TRBV20-1 to TRBJ2-7; D remains ambiguous. The sequenced material came from peripheral blood or thyroid tissue (not recorded which). The CDR3 region has the DNA TGCAGTGCTAGAGCGACTTACTACGAGCAGTACTTC. This sequence encodes CSARATYYEQYF.